Below are 7 T cell receptor beta chains sequenced from a single sample in a study of T cell changes during pregnancy in multiple sclerosis. Method: immunoSEQ multiplex PCR; TCRdb's copy keeps in-frame clones and lacks some. This table holds 55,000 to 80,000 clones, around 93% found once. The source material was CD8+ T cells from peripheral blood mononuclear cells, sampled in the second trimester of pregnancy. These receptors were obtained from a female donor with multiple sclerosis, enrolled in a pregnancy study.

The chain carries TRBV11-2 and TRBJ2-7, with TRBD2 identical over 7 bases. V shed 1 base, J shed 7 bases, and the junction held 7 bases outside the gene matches. This CDR3 comprises 14 residues. Looked up from germline, CDR1 is SGHAT and CDR2 is FQNNGV. The CDR3 sequence is CASSLAGGGREQYF. The CDR3 nucleotides are TGTGCCAGCAGCTTAGCGGGAGGTGGGCGAGAGCAGTACTTC.

The CDR3 is CASSLVRGSIYGYTF. As DNA, the CDR3 is TGCGCCAGCAGCTTGGTTAGGGGATCCATCTATGGCTACACCTTC. The chain employs TRBV5-1 and TRBJ1-2; tentatively, D is TRBD1 (5 bases). Germline values: CDR1 SGHRS, CDR2 YFSETQ. V gave up 0 bases and J gave up 4 bases, with 13 bases separating them. This CDR3 comprises 15 residues.

The rearrangement joins TRBV18 to TRBJ1-5, with TRBD1 matching over 8 bases. CDR1 and CDR2 from the germline V gene are KGHSH and LQKENI. This CDR3 comprises 16 residues. Trimming removed 2 bases from V and 1 base from J; junction bases left unmatched: 4. CDR3 protein: CASSPDRDRSNQPQHF. CDR3 nucleotides: TGTGCCAGCTCACCAGACCGGGACAGGAGCAATCAGCCCCAGCATTTT. Full variable domain (outside the CDR3, taken from reference TRBV18 and TRBJ1-5): NAGVMQNPRHLVRRRGQEARLRCSPMKGHSHVYWYRQLPEEGLKFMVYLQKENIIDESGMPKERFSAEFPKEGPSILRIQQVVRGDSAAYFCASSPDRDRSNQPQHFGDGTRLSIL.

The chain employs TRBV19 and TRBJ2-7, with TRBD1 as a possible D gene (6 bases). Trimming left V 5 bases short and J 1 base short, with 12 bases between. The V gene's germline CDR1 is LNHDA and CDR2 SQIVND (reference sequence). The CDR3 has 14 residues. The CDR3, as DNA: TGTGCCAGTAGTCCCGTCACAGGGTCCTACGAGCAGTACTTC. It specifies CASSPVTGSYEQYF.

V gene TRBV7-9 combines with J gene TRBJ1-4; 8 bases fit TRBD1. CDR3 size: 14 residues. J was trimmed by 5 bases and V by 5 bases; bases with no gene match: 4. Germline lookup yields CDR1 SEHNR and CDR2 FQNEAQ (reference sequence). CDR3 sequence reads: CASSETGVNEKLFF. The CDR3, as DNA: TGTGCCAGCAGCGAGACAGGGGTGAATGAAAAACTGTTTTTT.

The chain couples TRBV5-1 to TRBJ2-2, with TRBD1 matching over 8 bases. Trimming took 4 bases from V and 6 from J; bases not matched to a gene: 8. Germline loops: CDR1 SGHRS, CDR2 YFSETQ. CDR3 length: 15 residues. CDR3 sequence reads: CASSVGQGIAGELFF. CDR3 in DNA: TGCGCCAGCAGCGTAGGACAGGGTATCGCCGGGGAGCTGTTTTTT.

This chain joins TRBV27 and TRBJ2-7, with 7 positions matching TRBD1. Germline-derived CDR1 and CDR2 are MNHEY and SMNVEV (reference sequence). The CDR3 covers 14 residues. V was clipped by 6 bases and J by 2 bases; unmatched bases: 7. The CDR3 loop reads CASRRTGPAYEQYF. CDR3 nucleotides: TGTGCCAGCAGACGGACAGGACCCGCCTACGAGCAGTACTTC.